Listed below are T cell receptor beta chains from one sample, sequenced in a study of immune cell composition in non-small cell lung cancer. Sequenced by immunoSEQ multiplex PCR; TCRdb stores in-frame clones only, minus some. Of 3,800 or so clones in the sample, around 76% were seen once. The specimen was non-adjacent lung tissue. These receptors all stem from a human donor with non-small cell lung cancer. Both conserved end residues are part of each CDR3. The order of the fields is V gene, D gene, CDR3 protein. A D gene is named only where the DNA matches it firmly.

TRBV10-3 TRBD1 CAISRDRGLRGYTF
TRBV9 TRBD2 CASSVGEAGGYEQFF
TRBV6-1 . CASSEFRGDNSPLHF
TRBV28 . CASSLRREVDEQYF
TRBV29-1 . CSVVGVGETQYF
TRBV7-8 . CASSLVTAGAGYTF
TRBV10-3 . CAIEGGPNYGYTF
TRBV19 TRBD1 CASNRAGTGGGQPQHF
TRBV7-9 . CASSLGEAEQFF
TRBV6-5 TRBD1 CASSYSHDRGYGYTF
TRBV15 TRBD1 CATSYRQGNTEAFF
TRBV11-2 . CASSFTGSGTYEQYF
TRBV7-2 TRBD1 CASSFFPGQGYEQYF
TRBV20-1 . CSAEGEYEQFF
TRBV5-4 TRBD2 CASRNLAGQKETQYF
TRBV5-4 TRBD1 CASSPDRANQPQHF
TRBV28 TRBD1 CASSLGQGVSPLHF
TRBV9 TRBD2 CASSVSSGGAYNEQFF
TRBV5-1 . CASSSEPDSTEAFF
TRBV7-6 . CASSLAIGGYEQYF
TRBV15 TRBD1 CATSPAGGFYGYTF
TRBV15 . CATSSYRVEGTQYF
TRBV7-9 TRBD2 CASSLRRLAGDTDTQYF
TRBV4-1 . CASSQEGRWGTPSGANVLTF
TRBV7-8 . CASSLGNWQAYGYTF
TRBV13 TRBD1 CASSLKLGQGIREYGYTF
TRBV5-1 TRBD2 CASSWTSGSTDTQYF
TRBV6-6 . CASSLRGDNNSPLHF
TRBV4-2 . CASSNLGVSELTQYF
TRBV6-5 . CASSLRGDNNSPLHF
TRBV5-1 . CASSLDTGEQFF
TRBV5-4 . CASSLAKGVKTQYF
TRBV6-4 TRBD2 CASRAPGYSGKGEQYF
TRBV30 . CAWSAMNRGKSYEQYF
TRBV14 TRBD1 CASSRGQGPSEAFF
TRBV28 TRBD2 CASSAGTSVGELFF
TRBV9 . CASSVATSANEQFF
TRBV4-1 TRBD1 CASSQEAGGTGNTIYF
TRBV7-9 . CASSESEGLYNEQFF
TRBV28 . CASSLEILLMGYTF
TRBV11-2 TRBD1 CASSSPGTGVRVLTF
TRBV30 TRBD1 CAWSEGAGGNTIYF